The 2 T cell receptor beta chains below come from one sample, sequenced in a study of blood T cell repertoires in COVID-19. The assay was immunoSEQ multiplex PCR, and TCRdb's table has in-frame clones only and misses some. The repertoire includes 150,000 to 200,000 clones, about 80% of them detected once, and around a fifth sits in the top ten. Sequenced sample: peripheral blood. Receptors originate from a woman at least 80 years old with acute or convalescent COVID-19.

This chain uses TRBV5-1 with TRBJ1-2; the D is unclear. This CDR3 comprises 15 residues. V lost 0 bases to trimming and J lost 0 bases, with 9 bases between them. Looked up from germline, CDR1 is SGHRS and CDR2 is YFSETQ. CDR3 nucleotide sequence: TGCGCCAGCAGCTTGGGCTCAGAAGCTAACTATGGCTACACCTTC. Protein sequence: CASSLGSEANYGYTF.

This chain links TRBV6-5 with TRBJ1-1; TRBD1 is a possible D gene (5 bases). Germline V gene data show CDR1 as MNHEY and CDR2 as SVGAGI. The CDR3 sequence is 14 residues long. The V gene lost 11 bases and the J gene lost 0 bases, with 16 bases spanning the gap. Here the CDR3 DNA reads TGTGCCCTTACCGGCGGGGGTCTGAACACTGAAGCTTTCTTT. Its protein is CALTGGGLNTEAFF.